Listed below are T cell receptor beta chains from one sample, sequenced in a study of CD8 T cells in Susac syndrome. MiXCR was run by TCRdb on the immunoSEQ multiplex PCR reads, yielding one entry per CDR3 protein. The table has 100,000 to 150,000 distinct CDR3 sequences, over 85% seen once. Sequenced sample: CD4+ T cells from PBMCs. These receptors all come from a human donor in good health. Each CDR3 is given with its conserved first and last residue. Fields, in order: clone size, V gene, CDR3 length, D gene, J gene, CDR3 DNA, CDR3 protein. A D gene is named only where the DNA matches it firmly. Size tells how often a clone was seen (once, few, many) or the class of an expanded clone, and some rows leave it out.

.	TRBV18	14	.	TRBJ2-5	TGTGCCAGCTCACCGCCTTCGGACCAAGAGACCCAGTACTTC	CASSPPSDQETQYF
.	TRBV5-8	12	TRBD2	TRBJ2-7	TGTGCCAGCCTGGGAGGGGCATACGAGCAGTACTTC	CASLGGAYEQYF
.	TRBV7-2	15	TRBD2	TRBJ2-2	TGTGCCAGCAGCCTTGGGACTAGCGGCACCGGGGAGCTGTTTTTT	CASSLGTSGTGELFF
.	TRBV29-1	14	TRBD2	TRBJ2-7	TGCAGCGTTGAGGGTGGTAGCGGGAGGGACGAGCAGTACTTC	CSVEGGSGRDEQYF
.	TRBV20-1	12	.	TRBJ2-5	TGCAGTGCAGCGACCGTAAAAGAGACCCAGTACTTC	CSAATVKETQYF
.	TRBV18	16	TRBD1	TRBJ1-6	TGTGCCAGCTCACCCGGACAGGGAGTAATTGGATCACCCCTCCACTTT	CASSPGQGVIGSPLHF
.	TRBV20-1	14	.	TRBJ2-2	TGCAGTGCTAGTTCGGGGACGAACACCGGGGAGCTGTTTTTT	CSASSGTNTGELFF
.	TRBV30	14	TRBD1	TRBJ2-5	TGTGCCTGGAGGTTGGGACAGGGGGTAGAGACCCAGTACTTC	CAWRLGQGVETQYF
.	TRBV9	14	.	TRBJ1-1	TGTGCCAGCTCTACCGGGACAACCAACACTGAAGCTTTCTTT	CASSTGTTNTEAFF
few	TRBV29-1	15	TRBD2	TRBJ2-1	TGCAGCGTTGTGTTGAGCGGGAGCTCCTACAATGAGCAGTTCTTC	CSVVLSGSSYNEQFF
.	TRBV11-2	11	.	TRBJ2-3	TGTGCCAGCAGCCAATCAGATACGCAGTATTTT	CASSQSDTQYF
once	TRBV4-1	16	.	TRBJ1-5	TGCGCCAGCAGCCAGCAGGGTGGCTATAGCAATCAGCCCCAGCATTTT	CASSQQGGYSNQPQHF
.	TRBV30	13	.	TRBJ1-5	TGTGCCTGGAACAGAGATAGCAATCAGCCCCAGCATTTT	CAWNRDSNQPQHF
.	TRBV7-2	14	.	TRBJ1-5	TGTGCCAGCAGCTTCGGACAGAGGGATCAGCCCCAGCATTTT	CASSFGQRDQPQHF
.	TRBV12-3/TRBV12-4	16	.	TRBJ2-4	TGTGCCAGCAGTTTAGACGAGGGGCTCGCCAAAAACATTCAGTACTTC	CASSLDEGLAKNIQYF
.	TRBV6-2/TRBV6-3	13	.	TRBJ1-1	TGTGCCAGCAGAGCCATCATGAACACTGAAGCTTTCTTT	CASRAIMNTEAFF
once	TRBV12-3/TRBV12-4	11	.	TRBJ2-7	TGTGCCAGCAGCCGAAGGTACGAGCAGTACTTC	CASSRRYEQYF
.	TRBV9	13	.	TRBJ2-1	TGTGCCAGCAGCGTCTCCACCTACAATGAGCAGTTCTTC	CASSVSTYNEQFF
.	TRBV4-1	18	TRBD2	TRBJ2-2	TGCGCCAGCAGCCAGGGACTAGCGGGACCCTCGAGCACCGGGGAGCTGTTTTTT	CASSQGLAGPSSTGELFF
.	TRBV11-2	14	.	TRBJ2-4	TGTGCCAGCAGCTTAGTGGCAGGGAAAAACATTCAGTACTTC	CASSLVAGKNIQYF
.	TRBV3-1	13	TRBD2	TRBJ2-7	TGTGCCAGCAGCCAGGCGGGAGCGGTCGAGCAGTACTTC	CASSQAGAVEQYF
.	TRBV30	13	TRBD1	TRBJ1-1	TGTGCCTGGAGTAGGACAGGGGGCACTGAAGCTTTCTTT	CAWSRTGGTEAFF
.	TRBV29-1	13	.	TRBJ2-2	TGCAGCGTCCTGGGGACCGCGGACGGGGAGCTGTTTTTT	CSVLGTADGELFF
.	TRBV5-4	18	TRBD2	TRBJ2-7	TGTGCCAGCAGCTTCCTTCAGCCTACTAGCGGGAGAGAGGACGAGCAGTACTTC	CASSFLQPTSGREDEQYF
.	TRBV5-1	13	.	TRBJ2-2	TGCGCCAGCAGCTCTAGTAGACCCGGGGAGCTGTTTTTT	CASSSSRPGELFF
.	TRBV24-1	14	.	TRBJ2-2	TGTGCCACCAGTGATTTCGGCAACACCGGGGAGCTGTTTTTT	CATSDFGNTGELFF
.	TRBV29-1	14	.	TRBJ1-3	TGCAGCGTTGCCGTCAGCGCCTCTGGAAACACCATATATTTT	CSVAVSASGNTIYF
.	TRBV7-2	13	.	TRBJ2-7	TGTGCCAGCAGCTCTGACAGGACCTACGAGCAGTACTTC	CASSSDRTYEQYF
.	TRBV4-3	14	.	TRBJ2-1	TGCGCCAGCAGCCAAGCCAGGGTCGGGAATGAGCAGTTCTTC	CASSQARVGNEQFF
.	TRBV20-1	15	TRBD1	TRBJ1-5	TGCAGTGCTAGGGTCAGGGGGCCTCAAAATCAGCCCCAGCATTTT	CSARVRGPQNQPQHF
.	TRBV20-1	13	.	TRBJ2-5	TGCAGTGCTTTAGCGGTGGGGGAGGAGACCCAGTACTTC	CSALAVGEETQYF
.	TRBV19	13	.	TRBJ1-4	TGTGCCAGTGGATCTCTCATGGGTGAAAAACTGTTTTTT	CASGSLMGEKLFF